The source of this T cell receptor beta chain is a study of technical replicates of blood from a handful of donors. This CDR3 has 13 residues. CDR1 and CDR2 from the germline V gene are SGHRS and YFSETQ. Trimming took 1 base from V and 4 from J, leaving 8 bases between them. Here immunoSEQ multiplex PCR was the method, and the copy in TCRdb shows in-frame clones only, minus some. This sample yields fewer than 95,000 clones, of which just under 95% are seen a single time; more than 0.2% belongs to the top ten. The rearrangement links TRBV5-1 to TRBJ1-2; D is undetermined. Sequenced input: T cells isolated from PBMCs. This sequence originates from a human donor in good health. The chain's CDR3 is CASSLSGSYGYTF. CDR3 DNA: TGCGCCAGCAGCTTGAGTGGGAGCTATGGCTACACCTTC.